This T cell receptor beta chain was captured in a study of blood T cells in healthy people across ages. Study-level results: Long-lived donors had more naive CD4+ cells and higher diversity than aged donors.

Each sample had at least 6 million PBMCs isolated. Total RNA, at least 6 micrograms per sample, was extracted from PBMCs. As to this clonotype: Its antigen is as yet unknown.

The CDR3 loop spans 14 amino acids. Trimming cost V 7 bases and J 2 bases, with 15 bases left between them. Germline V gives CDR1 SNHLY, CDR2 FYNNEI. Together with a sample-barcoded 5' primer, a J-beta primer mix was included in a second PCR lasting roughly 7 to 11 cycles. Every cDNA was tagged by a template-switch adaptor with 12 random nucleotides. TCRdb processed the 5' RACE reads anew with MiXCR; each CDR3 protein has one entry. The data contain about 1.1 million distinct CDR3 sequences, under 40% of them seen just once; the ten biggest clones take up roughly 14%. This TCR was sampled from a man younger than 35 in good health. The specimen sequenced was blood. V and J are TRBV2 and TRBJ2-7, with a tentative D call TRBD2 (5 bases). The CDR3 protein is CASTPQLGAYEQYF. The CDR3 nucleotides are TGTGCCAGCACCCCTCAACTAGGAGCCTACGAGCAGTACTTC.